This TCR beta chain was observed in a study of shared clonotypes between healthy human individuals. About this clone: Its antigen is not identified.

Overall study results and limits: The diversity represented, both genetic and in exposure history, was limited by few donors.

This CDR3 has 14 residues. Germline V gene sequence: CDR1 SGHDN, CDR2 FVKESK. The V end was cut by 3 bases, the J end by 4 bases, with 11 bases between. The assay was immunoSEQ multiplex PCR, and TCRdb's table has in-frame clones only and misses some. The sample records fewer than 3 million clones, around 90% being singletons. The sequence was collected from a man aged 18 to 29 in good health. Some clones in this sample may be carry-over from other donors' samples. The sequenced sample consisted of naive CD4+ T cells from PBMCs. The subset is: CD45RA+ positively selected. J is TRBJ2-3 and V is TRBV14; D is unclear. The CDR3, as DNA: TGTGCCAGCAGCCAGTACCATAGGGCAGATACGCAGTATTTT. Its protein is CASSQYHRADTQYF. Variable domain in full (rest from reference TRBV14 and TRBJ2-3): EAGVTQFPSHSVIEKGQTVTLRCDPISGHDNLYWYRRVMGKEIKFLLHFVKESKQDESGMPNNRFLAERTGGTYSTLKVQPAELEDSGVYFCASSQYHRADTQYFGPGTRLTVL.